Following are 21 T cell receptor beta chains from one sample sequenced in a study of response to subunit inactivated influenza vaccine. TCRdb reprocessed the RT-PCR reads via MiXCR and lists one record per CDR3 protein. The table records about 520,000 distinct CDR3 sequences, approximately 7.3% of them present only once. Material: PBMCs from blood, obtained about 23 months after vaccination. These TCRs come from a man aged 45 to 70 who received an inactivated influenza vaccine.

This clonotype was picked up a small number of times. V is TRBV11-2 and J is TRBJ2-7, with 7 bases lining up with TRBD1. Germline V gene data show CDR1 as SGHAT and CDR2 as FQNNGV. This CDR3 contains 15 residues. The ends lost 5 bases at V and 3 bases at J; junction bases unmatched: 10. The CDR3 sequence: CASSVSGQIIYEQYF. CDR3 bases: TGTGCCAGCAGCGTTTCGGGACAGATAATCTACGAGCAGTACTTC.

The rearrangement uses TRBV28 and TRBJ2-7; D is perhaps TRBD1 (5 bases). CDR3 length: 16 residues. CDR1 is MDHEN and CDR2 is SYDVKM in the germline V gene. V lost 4 bases and J 6 bases, leaving 22 bases between the germline ends. The CDR3 DNA follows: TGTGCCAGCAGTTCCCCCCTGGGCAGGGCCCCTGGCGAGCAGTACTTC. Its translation: CASSSPLGRAPGEQYF.

This clonotype was seen only a few times. The J gene is TRBJ2-7, the V gene TRBV11-2; D is unresolved. The length of the CDR3 is 11 residues. Trimming left V 5 bases short and J 7 bases short, with 9 bases between. Per germline, CDR1 SGHAT and CDR2 FQNNGV. The DNA for the CDR3 is TGTGCCAGCAGCATGGCTGGGGAGCAGTACTTC. Its protein is CASSMAGEQYF.

This clonotype was seen only a few times. The gene calls are TRBV5-1 and TRBJ2-1; TRBD1 aligns across 8 bases. V gave up 1 base and J gave up 4 bases; unmatched junction bases: 10. Germline V gene data show CDR1 as SGHRS and CDR2 as YFSETQ. The CDR3 runs 17 residues. The CDR3 sequence: CASSLPQTGGQYNEQFF. The CDR3 DNA follows: TGCGCCAGCAGCTTGCCCCAAACAGGGGGTCAGTACAATGAGCAGTTCTTC.

This clonotype has only a few counts. V gene TRBV7-9 combines with J gene TRBJ2-3; 13 bases agree with TRBD2. The CDR3 is 17 amino acids. Trimming removed 5 bases from V and 5 bases from J; junction bases left unmatched: 10. CDR1 is SEHNR, CDR2 FQNEAQ, per germline (reference sequence). The CDR3 nucleotides are TGTGCCAGCAGCCCTCGGACTAGCGGGAGTCCGGAAGATACGCAGTATTTT. Its translation is CASSPRTSGSPEDTQYF.

The CDR3 loop reads CASGSRTSGTGDTQYF. The CDR3 nucleotides read TGTGCTAGTGGTTCTAGGACTAGCGGGACCGGAGATACGCAGTATTTT. The V gene is TRBV12-5, the J gene TRBJ2-3, with 12 bases fitting TRBD2. Trimming cost V 4 bases and J 5 bases; bases outside gene matches: 7. The CDR3 is 16 residues long. The germline V gene encodes CDR1 LGHNT and CDR2 FRNRAP.

The V and J genes are TRBV10-3 and TRBJ2-2; a possible D gene is TRBD1 (5 bases). The CDR3 has 14 residues. Germline loops: CDR1 ENHRY, CDR2 SYGVKD. The V gene lost 0 bases and the J gene lost 7 bases, with 9 bases spanning the gap. CDR3 sequence (DNA): TGTGCCATCAGTGAGTCGAAGGGGTTCGGGGAGCTGTTTTTT. It yields the protein CAISESKGFGELFF.

There are a few counts of this clonotype. The rearrangement links TRBV3-1 to TRBJ1-1; D gene unclear. Germline V gives CDR1 LGHDT, CDR2 YNNKEL (reference sequence). The length of the CDR3 is 13 residues. V was clipped by 1 base and J by 11 bases, with 14 bases between them. In nucleotides, the CDR3 is TGTGCCAGCAGCCAAGGGATATCAATTGGGGCTTTCTTT. Translated: CASSQGISIGAFF.

In this sample, this clonotype turned up many times. The J gene is TRBJ2-3, the V gene TRBV11-2, with D hard to call. Germline V lookup: CDR1 SGHAT, CDR2 FQNNGV. V was shortened by 6 bases and J by 2 bases, with 9 bases between the two germline ends. The CDR3 runs 13 residues. CDR3 DNA: TGTGCCAGCAGTTCAAGAACCACAGATACGCAGTATTTT. It is translated as CASSSRTTDTQYF.

This clonotype is medium-sized (0.01 to 0.1%) in the sample. This chain links TRBV5-1 with TRBJ2-7, with 13 bases lining up with TRBD2. Germline V lookup: CDR1 SGHRS, CDR2 YFSETQ. J lost 7 bases, V lost 2 bases, and 9 bases had no gene match. The CDR3 covers 16 residues. The chain's CDR3 is CASSFIEGLAGSEQYF. The CDR3 region has the DNA TGCGCCAGCAGCTTCATTGAGGGACTAGCGGGGAGTGAGCAGTACTTC.

This clonotype has at least ten counts. The rearrangement links TRBV6-6 to TRBJ2-5; no definite D call. Deletions cut 3 bases from V and 6 bases from J, with 5 bases between. The CDR3 totals 11 residues. Per the germline V gene, CDR1 is MNHNY and CDR2 is SVGAGI (reference sequence). In DNA form, the CDR3 reads TGTGCCAGCAGTTATGGTCAGACCCAGTACTTC. Translation gives CASSYGQTQYF.

The chain links TRBV6-5 to TRBJ2-5, with a tentative D call TRBD1 (5 bases). Trimming removed 4 bases at V and 4 bases at J, with 10 bases between. Germline CDR1 MNHEY, CDR2 SVGAGI. The CDR3 covers 13 residues. The CDR3: CASSFGQVETQYF. The CDR3 nucleotides are TGTGCCAGCAGTTTTGGACAAGTAGAGACCCAGTACTTC.

This clonotype occurred a few times. The rearrangement links TRBV20-1 to TRBJ2-7, with D uncertain. This CDR3 has 13 residues. Germline-derived CDR1 and CDR2 are DFQATT and SNEGSKA (reference sequence). The CDR3 region is CRAQTPTSYEQYF. The CDR3 DNA follows: TGCAGGGCTCAGACTCCAACCTCCTACGAGCAGTACTTC.

The gene calls are TRBV7-9 and TRBJ1-1; D not certain. The germline gives CDR1 SEHNR, CDR2 FQNEAQ (reference sequence). Trimming stripped 5 bases from V and 4 bases from J, with 11 bases between. CDR3 length equals 13 residues. CDR3 residues: CASSPIGFTEAFF. CDR3 bases: TGTGCCAGCAGCCCCATCGGGTTCACTGAAGCTTTCTTT. The full variable domain, its missing parts supplied by reference TRBV7-9 and TRBJ1-1, is DTGVSQNPRHKITKRGQNVTFRCDPISEHNRLYWYRQTLGQGPEFLTYFQNEAQLEKSRLLSDRFSAERPKGSFSTLEIQRTEQGDSAMYLCASSPIGFTEAFFGQGTRLTVV.

The gene calls are TRBV12-3 or TRBV12-4 and TRBJ2-1; D remains unclear. V dropped 5 bases and J dropped 7 bases, with 15 bases sitting between them. The CDR3 length is 14 residues. The CDR3 sequence: CASSLVEPFNEQFF. The CDR3 nucleotides read TGTGCCAGCAGTCTAGTGGAACCCTTTAATGAGCAGTTCTTC.

This chain uses TRBV5-1 with TRBJ2-3, with 7 bases identical to TRBD2. Germline-derived CDR1 and CDR2 are SGHRS and YFSETQ. With V trimmed by 0 bases and J by 4 bases, 8 bases remained unmatched. The CDR3 contains 16 residues. The CDR3 DNA reads as TGCGCCAGCAGCTTGGATCCGGGGGGAGCGGCAGATACGCAGTATTTT. The encoded protein is CASSLDPGGAADTQYF. The variable domain in full, with the rest retrieved from reference TRBV5-1 and TRBJ2-3, is KAGVTQTPRYLIKTRGQQVTLSCSPISGHRSVSWYQQTPGQGLQFLFEYFSETQRNKGNFPGRFSGRQFSNSRSEMNVSTLELGDSALYLCASSLDPGGAADTQYFGPGTRLTVL.

This clonotype was counted a few times. The chain recombines TRBV7-2 with TRBJ2-2, with D tentatively TRBD2 (6 bases). The CDR3 covers 17 residues. Germline V gene lookup returns CDR1 SGHTA and CDR2 FQGNSA. The ends were cut back, 2 bases at V and 1 base at J, with 14 bases in the middle. CDR3 protein: CASSLSREQGNTGELFF. CDR3 DNA: TGTGCCAGCAGCTTATCCCGGGAGCAGGGGAACACCGGGGAGCTGTTTTTT.

In its sample, this clonotype was seen a few times. The CDR3 nucleotides read TGTGCCACCCGGAGTCCCTCGGGGGAGCAGTACTTC. It is translated as CATRSPSGEQYF. This chain uses TRBV24-1 with TRBJ2-7, with D possibly being TRBD2 (5 bases). The germline V gene has CDR1 KGHDR and CDR2 SFDVKD. The CDR3 is made up of 12 amino acids. V was cut by 9 bases and J by 7 bases, with 15 bases left in between.

There are a few counts of this clonotype. J is TRBJ2-5 and V is TRBV3-1, with 8 bases identical to TRBD1. The germline V gene encodes CDR1 LGHDT and CDR2 YNNKEL (reference sequence). The V gene end was trimmed by 4 bases and the J gene end by 4 bases; junction bases not matched to a gene: 8. The CDR3 has 15 residues. CDR3 in amino acids: CASSLRTGLRETQYF. Here the CDR3 DNA reads TGTGCCAGCAGCCTCCGGACAGGGTTGAGAGAGACCCAGTACTTC.

This clonotype has at least ten counts. The J gene is TRBJ1-6, the V gene TRBV7-2; 8 bases line up with TRBD1. From germline, CDR1 is SGHTA and CDR2 FQGNSA. The junction had 10 bases not matched to a gene; V was cut back by 2 bases and J by 7 bases. The CDR3 extends over 17 amino acids. Here the CDR3 reads CASSLLGQGGKNSPLHF. DNA for the CDR3: TGTGCCAGCAGCTTACTCGGACAGGGTGGAAAGAATTCACCCCTCCACTTT.

The gene calls are TRBV6-2 or TRBV6-3 and TRBJ1-5, with TRBD1 matching 7 bases. The CDR3 is 16 residues long. J lost 2 bases, V lost 1 base, and 5 bases had no gene match. The germline V gene encodes CDR1 MNHEY and CDR2 SVGEGT. CDR3 DNA: TGTGCCAGCAGTTACTTCGGGGGGACAGGCAATCAGCCCCAGCATTTT. Translating gives CASSYFGGTGNQPQHF.